This entry lists 30 T cell receptor beta chains sequenced from one sample in a study of patients and donors after allogeneic stem cell transplantation. MiXCR was run by TCRdb on the RT-PCR reads, yielding one entry per CDR3 protein. The table has about 410,000 distinct CDR3 sequences, 16% seen once. The sample consisted of blood, either unsorted or a sorted T cell fraction (not recorded which). The receptors originated from a human donor who was either an allogeneic HSCT recipient or a stem cell or donor lymphocyte infusion donor (not recorded which). It is not recorded whose cells these are; they may come from a transplant donor.

This clonotype has more than one count but fewer than ten. This chain joins TRBV4-1 and TRBJ2-7; 9 nucleotides line up with TRBD2. Germline values: CDR1 MGHRA, CDR2 YSYEKL. V lost 5 bases to trimming and J lost 3 bases; unmatched junction nucleotides: 5. This CDR3 has 14 amino acids. The CDR3 spells CASSSASGNYEQYF. The CDR3 coding sequence is TGCGCCAGCAGCTCTGCTAGCGGGAACTACGAGCAGTACTTC.

The gene calls are TRBV9 and TRBJ2-3, with TRBD2 matching 8 bases. CDR3 length: 16 amino acids. V was pared by 4 bases and J by 3 bases, with 10 bases of the junction left unmatched. Germline lookup yields CDR1 SGDLS and CDR2 YYNGEE. The CDR3 spells CASSFYPGGRTDTQYF. The CDR3 DNA sequence: TGTGCCAGCAGCTTTTATCCGGGGGGGCGAACAGATACGCAGTATTTT.

This clonotype was seen many times. This chain links TRBV5-1 with TRBJ2-5, with D unresolved. V was trimmed by 0 bases and J by 5 bases, leaving 14 bases between them. This CDR3 contains 15 residues. Per the germline V gene, CDR1 is SGHRS and CDR2 is YFSETQ. CDR3: CASSLERFLWETQYF. The DNA of the CDR3 is TGCGCCAGCAGCTTGGAACGGTTCCTTTGGGAGACCCAGTACTTC.

In its sample, this clonotype was seen a few times. The V and J genes are TRBV6-2 or TRBV6-3 and TRBJ2-7; 9 bases are a match to TRBD2. V was pared by 5 bases and J by 4 bases, with 12 bases of the junction left unmatched. CDR1 and CDR2 (germline): MNHEY, SVGEGT. The CDR3 has 16 residues. The CDR3: CASSPIGGGARYEQYF. CDR3 nucleotide sequence: TGTGCCAGCAGTCCCATCGGCGGGGGGGCTCGGTACGAGCAGTACTTC.

The chain is built from TRBV5-1 and TRBJ2-3; tentatively, D is TRBD1 or TRBD2 (5 bases each). Between the trimmed V and J ends, which lost 1 base and 0 bases, there was a span of 12 bases. The CDR3 extends over 16 amino acids. Per the germline V gene, CDR1 is SGHRS and CDR2 is YFSETQ. CDR3 nucleotide sequence: TGCGCCAGCAGCTTGTTATGGGGGTCTAGCACAGATACGCAGTATTTT. It encodes CASSLLWGSSTDTQYF.

This clonotype occurred a few times. The chain has TRBV12-3 or TRBV12-4 and TRBJ2-1, with D unclear. The CDR3 consists of 14 residues. The V end was cut by 5 bases, the J end by 9 bases, with 17 bases between. The DNA for the CDR3 is TGTGCCAGCAGTCCCACCCTATTAGTCATTGAGCAGTTCTTC. Translating it yields CASSPTLLVIEQFF.

V usage is TRBV11-1 and J usage is TRBJ2-5; 7 bases are shared with TRBD1. The germline V gene encodes CDR1 SGHAT and CDR2 FQDESV (reference sequence). V trimming: 5 bases; J trimming: 4 bases; junction bases outside the gene matches: 10. The CDR3 extends over 15 amino acids. This CDR3 is CASSPGQLTIETQYF. The DNA for the CDR3 is TGTGCCAGCAGCCCGGGACAGCTTACTATAGAGACCCAGTACTTC.

The count of this clonotype is one. V gene TRBV15 combines with J gene TRBJ1-6; D unresolved. Germline CDR1 and CDR2: LNHNV and YYDKDF (reference sequence). There are 17 residues in the CDR3. Trimming cost V 3 bases and J 6 bases, with 18 bases left between them. CDR3 sequence: CATSSPWAGAGNSPLHF. CDR3 DNA: TGTGCCACCAGCAGCCCTTGGGCGGGAGCCGGTAATTCACCCCTCCACTTT.

The chain combines TRBV13 with TRBJ2-7; TRBD1 aligns across 8 bases. Losses at the gene ends were 4 bases for V and 2 bases for J; bases not matched to a gene: 4. CDR1 and CDR2 (germline): PRHDT, FYEKMQ (reference sequence). CDR3 length: 14 residues. Here the CDR3 reads CASSSSDRAYEQYF. The CDR3 DNA follows: TGTGCCAGCAGCTCCTCGGACAGGGCCTACGAGCAGTACTTC. Supplemented by reference TRBV13 and TRBJ2-7, the full variable domain reads AAGVIQSPRHLIKEKRETATLKCYPIPRHDTVYWYQQGPGQDPQFLISFYEKMQSDKGSIPDRFSAQQFSDYHSELNMSSLELGDSALYFCASSSSDRAYEQYFGPGTRLTVT.

This chain links TRBV9 with TRBJ1-2; TRBD1 matches at 7 bases. The germline V gene encodes CDR1 SGDLS and CDR2 YYNGEE. With 4 bases clipped from V and 6 bases from J, the junction kept 15 bases outside the gene matches. This CDR3 has 16 amino acids. The CDR3 sequence: CASSPGTVRTHHGYTF. DNA for the CDR3: TGTGCCAGCAGCCCTGGGACAGTTCGAACCCATCATGGCTACACCTTC. Variable domain in full (rest from reference TRBV9 and TRBJ1-2): DSGVTQTPKHLITATGQRVTLRCSPRSGDLSVYWYQQSLDQGLQFLIQYYNGEERAKGNILERFSAQQFPDLHSELNLSSLELGDSALYFCASSPGTVRTHHGYTFGSGTRLTVV.

The chain couples TRBV6-1 to TRBJ1-1; D may be TRBD1 (5 bases). The CDR3 is 13 residues long. Trimming took 6 bases from V and 2 from J, leaving 10 bases between them. CDR1 is MNHNS and CDR2 is SASEGT in the germline V gene. CDR3: CASRTRDNTEAFF. As DNA, the CDR3 is TGTGCCAGCAGAACCCGGGACAACACTGAAGCTTTCTTT.

This chain connects TRBV20-1 to TRBJ2-3, with D tentatively TRBD2 (7 bases). Germline CDR1 and CDR2: DFQATT and SNEGSKA (reference sequence). The CDR3 is 14 residues long. The ends were cut back, 8 bases at V and 0 bases at J, with 15 bases in the middle. In DNA, the CDR3 is TGCAGTAGCGCGGGGGACATAAGCACAGATACGCAGTATTTT. Translating it yields CSSAGDISTDTQYF.

A few counts support this clonotype. This rearrangement joins TRBV18 to TRBJ2-6, with D possibly TRBD1 on 6 matching bases. The germline CDR1 and CDR2 sequences are KGHSH and LQKENI. The V end lost 3 bases, the J end lost 2 bases, and 11 bases lay between the germline ends. This CDR3 has 16 residues. CDR3 bases: TGTGCCAGCTCACCCCTACAGGGACCTGGGGCCAACGTCCTGACTTTC. It is translated as CASSPLQGPGANVLTF.

This clonotype was seen a few times. The rearrangement links TRBV3-1 to TRBJ2-1, with TRBD2 matching 8 bases. This CDR3 is built from 14 residues. In germline, CDR1 is LGHDT, CDR2 YNNKEL (reference sequence). V lost 5 bases to trimming and J lost 6 bases; unmatched junction nucleotides: 6. The CDR3 sequence is CASSFGTSGNEQFF. DNA of the CDR3: TGTGCCAGCAGCTTTGGAACTAGCGGCAATGAGCAGTTCTTC.

This clonotype came up a few times. The chain uses TRBV5-1 and TRBJ2-6, with 7 bases that match TRBD1. Germline CDR1 is SGHRS and CDR2 is YFSETQ. This CDR3 has 16 residues. V trimming: 5 bases; J trimming: 0 bases; junction bases outside the gene matches: 5. The CDR3 DNA reads as TGCGCCAGCAGTCCGGGACAGAGCTCTGGGGCCAACGTCCTGACTTTC. This sequence encodes CASSPGQSSGANVLTF.

This clonotype was recorded many times. The rearrangement joins TRBV4-3 to TRBJ1-1; D possibly corresponds to TRBD1 (5 bases). The CDR3 has 15 residues. Trimming pared 0 bases from V and 1 base from J, leaving 9 bases between. The germline CDR1 and CDR2 sequences are LGHNA and YSLEER. The DNA for the CDR3 is TGCGCCAGCAGCCAAGAGCGGGGACGGAACACTGAAGCTTTCTTT. It codes for CASSQERGRNTEAFF.

The rearrangement joins TRBV5-1 to TRBJ1-3, with D maybe TRBD1 (6 bases). The V gene lost 0 bases and the J gene lost 4 bases, with 17 bases spanning the gap. The CDR3 is 17 amino acids. CDR1 SGHRS and CDR2 YFSETQ come from the germline V gene. The CDR3: CASSLGPSGAGGNTIYF. The CDR3 DNA is TGCGCCAGCAGCTTGGGGCCCTCAGGGGCTGGGGGAAACACCATATATTTT.

This chain uses TRBV7-2 with TRBJ1-1, with a tentative D call TRBD1 (5 bases). The CDR3 consists of 15 residues. V was pared by 6 bases and J by 3 bases, with 17 bases between. Germline loops: CDR1 SGHTA, CDR2 FQGNSA. The CDR3: CASRTRTLGDTEAFF. The CDR3 nucleotides read TGTGCCAGCAGGACACGGACTTTAGGGGACACTGAAGCTTTCTTT.

V gene TRBV6-5 combines with J gene TRBJ2-1; D may correspond to TRBD1 or TRBD2 (5 bases each). Germline V gene lookup returns CDR1 MNHEY and CDR2 SVGAGI. Deletions cut 2 bases from V and 3 bases from J, with 11 bases between. The CDR3 runs 15 residues. CDR3 DNA: TGTGCCAGCAGTTACGGGGGAGTACGCTACAATGAGCAGTTCTTC. The encoded protein is CASSYGGVRYNEQFF.

This clonotype was detected only a few times. The gene calls are TRBV4-3 and TRBJ2-3; D might be TRBD2 (6 bases). Germline V lookup: CDR1 LGHNA, CDR2 YSLEER. The CDR3 has 17 amino acids. V dropped 1 base and J dropped 0 bases, with 14 bases sitting between them. This chain's CDR3 is CASSQGTSRYSTDTQYF. CDR3 in DNA: TGCGCCAGCAGCCAAGGTACTAGCCGATACAGCACAGATACGCAGTATTTT.

V usage is TRBV12-3 or TRBV12-4 and J usage is TRBJ2-7; D is unclear. V was cut by 3 bases and J by 4 bases, with 10 bases left in between. This CDR3 is built from 13 residues. The CDR3 reads CASSFWLKYEQYF. In DNA form, the CDR3 reads TGTGCCAGCAGTTTTTGGCTGAAGTACGAGCAGTACTTC.

The chain links TRBV29-1 to TRBJ2-1; D gene unclear. V dropped 6 bases and J dropped 10 bases, with 13 bases sitting between them. This CDR3 contains 11 residues. Germline V lookup: CDR1 SQVTM, CDR2 ANQGSEA. CDR3 protein: CSVDESKEQFF. The CDR3 nucleotides are TGCAGCGTCGACGAATCTAAAGAGCAGTTCTTC.

This clonotype was observed a handful of times. The chain couples TRBV11-2 to TRBJ2-1; 7 nucleotides match TRBD2. The CDR3 runs 18 residues. Germline CDR1 and CDR2: SGHAT and FQNNGV. The junction had 18 bases not matched to a gene; V was cut back by 5 bases and J by 5 bases. The CDR3 bases are TGTGCCAGCAGCCCTAGCGGCGGGGTTTGGGGGGGGGACAATGAGCAGTTCTTC. Protein product: CASSPSGGVWGGDNEQFF.

The chain links TRBV10-3 to TRBJ2-7, with 7 nucleotides matching TRBD1. The CDR3 length is 14 residues. Germline-derived CDR1 and CDR2 are ENHRY and SYGVKD. V was pared by 4 bases and J by 0 bases, with 3 bases of the junction left unmatched. The CDR3 region has the DNA TGTGCCATCAGTGGGGGACAGATCTCCTACGAGCAGTACTTC. Translating gives CAISGGQISYEQYF.

The chain joins TRBV20-1 to TRBJ1-1, with D possibly TRBD1 on 6 matching bases. Germline V gene sequence: CDR1 DFQATT, CDR2 SNEGSKA (reference sequence). The CDR3 is made up of 14 amino acids. V lost 3 bases, J lost 4 bases, and 15 bases lay in between. The CDR3 sequence is CSASIPGVGTEAFF. CDR3 nucleotides: TGCAGTGCTAGCATCCCAGGGGTGGGCACTGAAGCTTTCTTT.

This clonotype was recorded many times. This sequence joins TRBV5-5 and TRBJ2-1; 8 nucleotides match TRBD2. The V segment lost 0 bases and the J segment 5 bases; nucleotides outside the gene matches: 7. This CDR3 has 16 residues. Germline loops: CDR1 SGHKS, CDR2 YYEKEE (reference sequence). CDR3 protein: CASSLAGGRPNNEQFF. In nucleotides, the CDR3 is TGTGCCAGCAGCTTGGCAGGCGGGAGGCCTAACAATGAGCAGTTCTTC.

The chain links TRBV27 to TRBJ2-1, with 8 bases identical to TRBD2. Germline trimming cut 4 bases from V and 9 bases from J; bases unmatched to any gene: 5. The CDR3 length is 13 residues. Per the germline V gene, CDR1 is MNHEY and CDR2 is SMNVEV (reference sequence). CDR3 protein: CASSWAGGPEQFF. Written as DNA, the CDR3 is TGTGCCAGCAGTTGGGCGGGGGGTCCTGAGCAGTTCTTC.

This clonotype was detected a few times. V gene TRBV29-1 combines with J gene TRBJ1-3; D perhaps matches TRBD1 (5 bases). V lost 4 bases to trimming and J lost 4 bases, with 14 bases between them. Germline CDR1 and CDR2: SQVTM and ANQGSEA. The CDR3 extends over 14 amino acids. The CDR3: CSVVIRGAGNTIYF. CDR3 coding DNA: TGCAGCGTTGTAATAAGAGGGGCCGGAAACACCATATATTTT.

This chain links TRBV11-2 with TRBJ2-7; TRBD2 matches at 11 bases. The V gene's germline CDR1 is SGHAT and CDR2 FQNNGV. The CDR3 sequence is 15 residues long. Trimming removed 5 bases from V and 7 bases from J; junction bases left unmatched: 10. The CDR3: CASSISGRATLEQYF. The CDR3 DNA reads TGTGCCAGCAGCATTAGCGGGAGGGCCACGTTAGAGCAGTACTTC.

A few counts support this clonotype. The V call is TRBV11-2, the J call TRBJ2-1; tentatively, D is TRBD2 (6 bases). The germline CDR1 and CDR2 sequences are SGHAT and FQNNGV. This CDR3 contains 16 residues. V shed 1 base and J shed 3 bases, with 13 bases lying between them. This CDR3 is CASSLAPRRGYNEQFF. The CDR3 DNA reads as TGTGCCAGCAGCTTAGCTCCCAGGAGGGGCTACAATGAGCAGTTCTTC.